These 30 T cell receptor beta chains originate from one sample sequenced in a study of cytomegalovirus exposure and HLA in healthy donors. Here immunoSEQ multiplex PCR was the method, and the copy in TCRdb shows in-frame clones only, minus some. Among about 65,000 clones listed, about 94% were seen once. Sequences were obtained from PBMCs. Receptor source: a man between 18 and 29 years old in good health and CMV-seropositive.

This chain links TRBV5-6 with TRBJ1-1; 9 nucleotides align to TRBD1. The CDR3 runs to 16 residues. In germline, CDR1 is SGHDT, CDR2 YYEEEE. With V trimmed by 4 bases and J by 3 bases, 10 bases remained unmatched. The CDR3 loop reads CASSHGQGMGDTEAFF. CDR3 bases: TGTGCCAGCAGCCACGGACAGGGGATGGGGGACACTGAAGCTTTCTTT.

V gene TRBV11-3 combines with J gene TRBJ1-2, with 7 bases aligning to TRBD1. The ends lost 5 bases at V and 8 bases at J; junction bases unmatched: 8. The length of the CDR3 is 13 residues. Per germline, CDR1 SGHNT and CDR2 YENEEA. The CDR3 loop is CASSARQGVGYTF. The CDR3 bases are TGTGCCAGCAGCGCTAGACAGGGAGTAGGCTACACCTTC.

This sequence joins TRBV7-9 and TRBJ2-7; 7 bases match TRBD1. Trimming took 5 bases from V and 3 from J; bases not matched to a gene: 10. The CDR3 covers 15 residues. Germline values: CDR1 SEHNR, CDR2 FQNEAQ (reference sequence). CDR3 loop: CASSRGQEQVYEQYF. The CDR3 DNA sequence: TGTGCCAGCAGCCGCGGACAGGAGCAAGTCTACGAGCAGTACTTC.

V is TRBV5-1 and J is TRBJ2-2; TRBD2 matches at 8 bases. V was clipped by 4 bases and J by 8 bases; unmatched bases: 13. This CDR3 is built from 16 residues. Per germline, CDR1 SGHRS and CDR2 YFSETQ. The CDR3 nucleotides read TGCGCCAGCAGCCCAAGGACTAGCTTAGTGTTAGGGGAGCTGTTTTTT. It yields the protein CASSPRTSLVLGELFF.

The chain has TRBV4-3 and TRBJ2-1; no reliable D call. The CDR3 covers 17 residues. The germline V and J ends were trimmed by 0 bases and 8 bases, with 20 bases remaining between them. Germline V lookup: CDR1 LGHNA, CDR2 YSLEER. CDR3 nucleotide sequence: TGCGCCAGCAGCCAAGATTCGCCGAACAGTCCCCGCGATGAGCAGTTCTTC. Amino acid sequence: CASSQDSPNSPRDEQFF.

The chain joins TRBV28 to TRBJ2-2, with D possibly TRBD2 on 6 matching bases. Deletions cut 4 bases from V and 3 bases from J, with 12 bases between. Germline V lookup: CDR1 MDHEN, CDR2 SYDVKM. This CDR3 is built from 15 residues. The CDR3 region is CASSSGSRHTGELFF. CDR3 bases: TGTGCCAGCAGTTCCGGGAGTCGGCACACCGGGGAGCTGTTTTTT.

The chain couples TRBV28 to TRBJ1-4; 7 nucleotides align to TRBD1. The V segment lost 5 bases and the J segment 0 bases; nucleotides outside the gene matches: 6. The CDR3 has 16 residues. Germline CDR1 and CDR2: MDHEN and SYDVKM. CDR3 protein: CASSLDRSATNEKLFF. CDR3 DNA: TGTGCCAGCAGTCTGGACAGGAGTGCAACTAATGAAAAACTGTTTTTT.

This chain connects TRBV7-3 to TRBJ1-5, with 10 bases that match TRBD1. Per germline, CDR1 SGHTA and CDR2 FQGTGA. V shed 5 bases, J shed 0 bases, and the junction held 13 bases outside the gene matches. The CDR3 length is 19 residues. CDR3 in DNA: TGTGCCAGCAGCAACCTCGTGACAGGGGGCTTGAATAGCAATCAGCCCCAGCATTTT. Residues: CASSNLVTGGLNSNQPQHF.

The chain has TRBV4-1 and TRBJ2-1; possibly TRBD1 for D (5 bases). V lost 6 bases to trimming and J lost 3 bases, with 9 bases between them. Germline V gene data show CDR1 as MGHRA and CDR2 as YSYEKL. CDR3 length: 13 residues. The DNA for the CDR3 is TGCGCCAGCAGAGACAGTTACTACAATGAGCAGTTCTTC. This gives the protein CASRDSYYNEQFF.

The chain links TRBV5-4 to TRBJ2-7; TRBD1 aligns across 8 bases. From germline, CDR1 is SGHNT and CDR2 YYREEE (reference sequence). This CDR3 comprises 14 residues. J lost 3 bases, V lost 0 bases, and 2 bases had no gene match. The CDR3: CASSLETGGYEQYF. CDR3 in DNA: TGTGCCAGCAGCTTGGAAACAGGGGGCTACGAGCAGTACTTC.

This chain connects TRBV6-5 to TRBJ1-2, with a possible D match to TRBD1 (5 bases). Looked up from germline, CDR1 is MNHEY and CDR2 is SVGAGI. Trimming stripped 6 bases from V and 4 bases from J, with 18 bases between. The CDR3 is made up of 15 amino acids. The CDR3 loop is CASSPSDTAGYGYTF. The CDR3 nucleotides are TGTGCCAGCAGCCCGTCGGACACCGCCGGCTATGGCTACACCTTC.

The genes are TRBV12-5 and TRBJ1-5; no reliable D call. Germline-derived CDR1 and CDR2 are LGHNT and FRNRAP. The CDR3 loop spans 14 amino acids. Trimming left V 6 bases short and J 9 bases short, with 18 bases between. CDR3: CASGLDGELGPQHF. CDR3 sequence (DNA): TGTGCTAGTGGACTTGACGGAGAGCTTGGGCCCCAGCATTTT.

The chain has TRBV28 and TRBJ2-3, with 12 bases lining up with TRBD2. J gave up 4 bases and V 5 bases, and 10 bases lay outside the gene matches. The CDR3 length is 17 residues. CDR1 MDHEN and CDR2 SYDVKM come from the germline V gene. The CDR3 reads CASSRRTSGMDSDTQYF. The CDR3 DNA is TGTGCCAGCAGTAGGAGGACTAGCGGGATGGATTCAGATACGCAGTATTTT. Full variable domain (rest looked up from reference TRBV28 and TRBJ2-3): DVKVTQSSRYLVKRTGEKVFLECVQDMDHENMFWYRQDPGLGLRLIYFSYDVKMKEKGDIPEGYSVSREKKERFSLILESASTNQTSMYLCASSRRTSGMDSDTQYFGPGTRLTVL.

The gene calls are TRBV18 and TRBJ2-1, with D possibly TRBD1 on 6 matching bases. CDR3 length: 20 amino acids. CDR1 and CDR2 from the germline V gene are KGHSH and LQKENI. V lost 3 bases to trimming and J lost 4 bases, with 28 bases between them. CDR3 sequence reads: CASSPTPGTKFQADYNEQFF. CDR3 DNA: TGTGCCAGCTCACCGACCCCGGGGACAAAATTCCAAGCCGATTACAATGAGCAGTTCTTC.

The J gene is TRBJ2-3, the V gene TRBV4-2; TRBD2 matches 14 bases. Per the germline V gene, CDR1 is LGHNA and CDR2 is YNFKEQ. V gave up 4 bases and J gave up 1 base; unmatched junction bases: 1. The CDR3 extends over 16 amino acids. In DNA form, the CDR3 reads TGTGCCAGCAGCCGGGGACTAGCGGGAGGCACAGATACGCAGTATTTT. This encodes CASSRGLAGGTDTQYF.

This chain links TRBV30 with TRBJ1-3; maybe TRBD1 (5 bases). The CDR3 runs 13 residues. V was trimmed by 6 bases and J by 2 bases, leaving 11 bases between them. Germline CDR1 is GTSNPN and CDR2 is SVGIG (reference sequence). The CDR3 DNA is TGTGCCTGCGAATGGGGCGCTGGAAACACCATATATTTT. Amino acids: CACEWGAGNTIYF.

This chain connects TRBV27 to TRBJ2-6; D is ambiguous. Trimming pared 2 bases from V and 3 bases from J, leaving 11 bases between. Germline V CDR1 and CDR2: MNHEY, SMNVEV (reference sequence). The CDR3 is 16 amino acids. CDR3 sequence reads: CASSLTPLGGANVLTF. DNA of the CDR3: TGTGCCAGCAGTTTAACCCCCCTCGGTGGGGCCAACGTCCTGACTTTC.

V is TRBV6-4 and J is TRBJ2-1, with D tentatively TRBD1 (5 bases). Germline lookup yields CDR1 MRHNA and CDR2 SNTAGT. Trimming removed 4 bases at V and 0 bases at J, with 7 bases between. The CDR3 consists of 14 residues. The CDR3 protein is CASSVDSSYNEQFF. The CDR3 DNA reads as TGTGCCAGCAGTGTTGACAGCTCCTACAATGAGCAGTTCTTC.

This clone was observed once. The chain uses TRBV4-2 and TRBJ1-1, with TRBD1 as a possible D gene (5 bases). V was pared by 1 base and J by 0 bases, with 12 bases between. Germline V gene sequence: CDR1 LGHNA, CDR2 YNFKEQ. The length of the CDR3 is 16 residues. In nucleotides, the CDR3 is TGTGCCAGCAGCCAAGCCTCGGGCAGGGTGAACACTGAAGCTTTCTTT. This gives the protein CASSQASGRVNTEAFF.

The chain recombines TRBV7-2 with TRBJ2-3; D is possibly TRBD1 (6 bases). Germline values: CDR1 SGHTA, CDR2 FQGNSA. This CDR3 contains 16 residues. The V and J ends lost 5 bases and 1 base respectively, with 16 bases between them. CDR3 coding DNA: TGTGCCAGCAGCGCACAGGGTGTTTGGGGCACAGATACGCAGTATTTT. Its translation: CASSAQGVWGTDTQYF. The full variable domain, completed using reference TRBV7-2 and TRBJ2-3, is GAGVSQSPSNKVTEKGKDVELRCDPISGHTALYWYRQSLGQGLEFLIYFQGNSAPDKSGLPSDRFSAERTGGSVSTLTIQRTQQEDSAVYLCASSAQGVWGTDTQYFGPGTRLTVL.

This chain links TRBV11-2 with TRBJ1-1; perhaps TRBD1 as D (5 bases). This CDR3 has 15 residues. V dropped 1 base and J dropped 1 base, with 10 bases sitting between them. Germline loops: CDR1 SGHAT, CDR2 FQNNGV. The CDR3 spells CASSLGWTTNTEAFF. CDR3 sequence (DNA): TGTGCCAGCAGCTTAGGTTGGACAACGAACACTGAAGCTTTCTTT.

This clone was recorded once. J is TRBJ2-7 and V is TRBV7-6; D possibly corresponds to TRBD2 (5 bases). V was shortened by 1 base and J by 3 bases, with 10 bases between the two germline ends. This CDR3 has 14 amino acids. Germline CDR1 SGHVS, CDR2 FNYEAQ. CDR3 nucleotide sequence: TGTGCCAGCAGCTTAGATCCGGGAATCTACGAGCAGTACTTC. It specifies CASSLDPGIYEQYF.

This rearrangement joins TRBV4-3 to TRBJ2-7, with D perhaps matching TRBD2 (6 bases). V lost 3 bases, J lost 6 bases, and 24 bases lay in between. Germline loops: CDR1 LGHNA, CDR2 YSLEER. The CDR3 runs 17 residues. This CDR3 reads CASSQVFFIGGTREQYF. The CDR3 nucleotides read TGCGCCAGCAGCCAGGTCTTCTTCATCGGGGGAACTCGCGAGCAGTACTTC.

The chain employs TRBV7-3 and TRBJ2-2, with 10 bases identical to TRBD2. Germline V lookup: CDR1 SGHTA, CDR2 FQGTGA. The V segment lost 5 bases and the J segment 5 bases; nucleotides outside the gene matches: 8. This CDR3 contains 16 residues. The CDR3 region has the DNA TGTGCCAGCAGCCCCGCTAGCGGGAGTATTACCGGGGAGCTGTTTTTT. Translation gives CASSPASGSITGELFF.

This clone was counted once. J is TRBJ2-7 and V is TRBV5-4, with TRBD1 as a possible D gene (6 bases). The germline V and J ends were trimmed by 3 bases and 4 bases, with 14 bases remaining between them. The CDR3 is 14 residues long. The germline CDR1 and CDR2 sequences are SGHNT and YYREEE (reference sequence). The CDR3 DNA is TGTGCCAGCAGCTCCCGACAGGATCGGTACGAGCAGTACTTC. As protein: CASSSRQDRYEQYF.

V and J are TRBV7-9 and TRBJ2-2, with 12 positions matching TRBD2. V was clipped by 3 bases and J by 4 bases; unmatched bases: 0. This CDR3 has 15 residues. CDR1 and CDR2 (germline): SEHNR, FQNEAQ (reference sequence). The CDR3 protein is CASSLGLAGTGELFF. Here the CDR3 DNA reads TGTGCCAGCAGCTTGGGACTAGCGGGCACCGGGGAGCTGTTTTTT.

The chain recombines TRBV2 with TRBJ1-3; D is ambiguous. The CDR3 is 15 amino acids. CDR1 is SNHLY and CDR2 is FYNNEI in the germline V gene. The V gene lost 2 bases and the J gene lost 0 bases, with 8 bases spanning the gap. Here the CDR3 DNA reads TGTGCCAGCAGTGAATCCCGGTACTCTGGAAACACCATATATTTT. Translating gives CASSESRYSGNTIYF. The complete variable domain, with remaining parts taken from reference TRBV2 and TRBJ1-3, reads EPEVTQTPSHQVTQMGQEVILRCVPISNHLYFYWYRQILGQKVEFLVSFYNNEISEKSEIFDDQFSVERPDGSNFTLKIRSTKLEDSAMYFCASSESRYSGNTIYFGEGSWLTVV.

The sample holds a few counts of this clone. The J gene is TRBJ2-7, the V gene TRBV7-2; D call uncertain. CDR3 size: 15 residues. V was cut by 1 base and J by 1 base, with 11 bases left in between. Germline CDR1 SGHTA, CDR2 FQGNSA. The CDR3 DNA reads as TGTGCCAGCAGCTTAGATCCAGGTTGGTCCTACGAGCAGTACTTC. Amino acid sequence: CASSLDPGWSYEQYF.

The chain combines TRBV11-2 with TRBJ1-2, with D possibly matching TRBD1 (6 bases). V shed 6 bases and J shed 6 bases, with 23 bases lying between them. The CDR3 length is 16 residues. Germline-derived CDR1 and CDR2 are SGHAT and FQNNGV. The CDR3 spells CASRTDGIRGRDGYTF. DNA for the CDR3: TGTGCCAGCAGGACCGACGGTATCAGGGGACGGGATGGCTACACCTTC.

The gene calls are TRBV9 and TRBJ2-7; the D gene is possibly TRBD1 (5 bases). Trimming stripped 0 bases from V and 5 bases from J, with 15 bases between. Germline CDR1 and CDR2: SGDLS and YYNGEE. This CDR3 is 15 amino acids long. The chain's CDR3 is CASSVAGRAQDEQYF. CDR3 sequence (DNA): TGTGCCAGCAGCGTAGCTGGCAGGGCCCAGGACGAGCAGTACTTC.